Presented here are 27 T cell receptor beta chains from one specimen sequenced in a study of blood T cell repertoires in COVID-19. Some clones are missing from TCRdb's copy, which holds only in-frame ones; the method was immunoSEQ multiplex PCR. The sample has about 140,000 clones; 84% are singletons. The sample was PBMCs or T cells enriched from blood (not recorded which). The source is a woman aged 45-60 years with acute COVID-19.

The chain carries TRBV12-3 or TRBV12-4 and TRBJ1-3; unclear D gene. The CDR3 is 12 residues long. The V gene lost 5 bases and the J gene lost 8 bases, with 10 bases spanning the gap. CDR3 sequence reads: CASSPVGDTIYF. The CDR3 region has the DNA TGTGCCAGCAGTCCCGTCGGGGACACCATATATTTT.

The chain recombines TRBV18 with TRBJ2-7, with 9 bases that match TRBD1. The CDR3 covers 14 residues. Germline V gene data show CDR1 as KGHSH and CDR2 as LQKENI. V lost 2 bases, J lost 8 bases, and 7 bases stayed unmatched. CDR3 protein: CASSPGDRVPQQYF. CDR3 nucleotides: TGTGCCAGCTCACCAGGGGACAGGGTCCCCCAGCAGTACTTC.

This chain links TRBV28 with TRBJ2-5; tentative D call: TRBD2 (6 bases). V was cut by 10 bases and J by 5 bases, with 23 bases left in between. In germline, CDR1 is MDHEN, CDR2 SYDVKM. CDR3 length: 15 residues. In nucleotides, the CDR3 is TGTGCCACCACAGGATCGCTGGAGGGAGCGGAGACCCAGTACTTC. Its translation is CATTGSLEGAETQYF.

The V gene is TRBV9, the J gene TRBJ1-1; D possibly corresponds to TRBD1 (6 bases). V was cut by 0 bases and J by 4 bases, with 10 bases left in between. The CDR3 contains 14 residues. CDR1 SGDLS and CDR2 YYNGEE come from the germline V gene. Written as DNA, the CDR3 is TGTGCCAGCAGCGTAGAATCAGGGGCCACTGAAGCTTTCTTT. This translates into CASSVESGATEAFF.

Concerning this clone: At one of its ends the junction is not consistent with the germline gene, which may arise from a read error. The genes are TRBV11-2 and TRBJ1-4, with a tentative D call TRBD1 (5 bases). This CDR3 is 15 amino acids long. Germline V gene data show CDR1 as SGHAT and CDR2 as FQNNGV. DNA for the CDR3: TGTGCCAGTAGCTTAGCGTCCAGGGTTGATGAAAAACTGTTTTTT. It is translated as CASSLASRVDEKLFF. The full variable domain, in which reference TRBV11-2 and TRBJ1-4 provide the parts outside the CDR3, is EAGVAQSPRYKIIEKRQSVAFWCNPISGHATLYWYQQILGQGPKLLIQFQNNGVVDDSQLPKDRFSAERLKGVDSTLKIQPAKLEDSAVYLCASSLASRVDEKLFFGSGTQLSVL.

The chain carries TRBV11-3 and TRBJ2-5; 8 nucleotides agree with TRBD1. V trimming: 6 bases; J trimming: 6 bases; junction bases outside the gene matches: 6. Per the germline V gene, CDR1 is SGHNT and CDR2 is YENEEA. This CDR3 has 13 residues. The CDR3 DNA is TGTGCCAGCAGAATGACAGGGGTAAAGACCCAGTACTTC. Translation gives CASRMTGVKTQYF.

This clone occurred once. The CDR3 DNA sequence: TGTGCCAGCAGCCGACTAGCGGGGTACAATGAGCAGTTCTTC. This encodes CASSRLAGYNEQFF. The genes are TRBV27 and TRBJ2-1; TRBD2 agrees at 11 bases. The germline gives CDR1 MNHEY, CDR2 SMNVEV (reference sequence). With 6 bases clipped from V and 4 bases from J, the junction kept 2 bases outside the gene matches. This CDR3 spans 14 amino acids.

The chain employs TRBV19 and TRBJ1-5, with D unresolved. Trimming stripped 8 bases from V and 1 base from J, with 12 bases between. This CDR3 has 14 residues. Germline V gene lookup returns CDR1 LNHDA and CDR2 SQIVND (reference sequence). CDR3 DNA: TGTGCCAGTTCCGGGCGGGTAAGCAATCAGCCCCAGCATTTT. Protein sequence: CASSGRVSNQPQHF.

The chain combines TRBV9 with TRBJ2-5; D might be TRBD1 (6 bases). The V end was cut by 0 bases, the J end by 5 bases, with 8 bases between. Germline CDR1 is SGDLS and CDR2 is YYNGEE. The CDR3 loop spans 13 amino acids. In DNA form, the CDR3 reads TGTGCCAGCAGCGTAGCGCAGGGGGAGACCCAGTACTTC. Its translation is CASSVAQGETQYF.

The chain is built from TRBV2 and TRBJ1-2; D not resolved. The length of the CDR3 is 13 residues. CDR1 is SNHLY and CDR2 is FYNNEI in the germline V gene. The V end lost 1 base, the J end lost 2 bases, and 5 bases lay between the germline ends. CDR3 sequence (DNA): TGTGCCAGCAGTGAAGGGCCCAACTATGGCTACACCTTC. Protein product: CASSEGPNYGYTF.

This clone has just a few counts. The rearrangement links TRBV11-2 to TRBJ1-6; D is possibly TRBD1 (6 bases). The CDR3 has 13 amino acids. V dropped 5 bases and J dropped 13 bases, with 15 bases sitting between them. The germline V gene has CDR1 SGHAT and CDR2 FQNNGV. The CDR3 region has the DNA TGTGCCAGCAGCCTGGGGGCCGAAGGGCCCCTCCACTTT. It is translated as CASSLGAEGPLHF.

This sequence joins TRBV30 and TRBJ2-7; 9 bases map to TRBD2. CDR3 length equals 15 residues. Germline V CDR1 and CDR2: GTSNPN, SVGIG (reference sequence). The V gene end was trimmed by 3 bases and the J gene end by 0 bases; junction bases not matched to a gene: 6. In DNA, the CDR3 is TGTGCCTGGAGGGTCACTAGCGGGTACTCCTACGAGCAGTACTTC. The encoded protein is CAWRVTSGYSYEQYF.

This sequence joins TRBV30 and TRBJ1-4; 8 positions match TRBD1. Trimming at V came to 3 bases and at J to 4 bases, leaving 7 bases not matched to a gene. This CDR3 is built from 15 residues. From germline, CDR1 is GTSNPN and CDR2 SVGIG (reference sequence). DNA for the CDR3: TGTGCCTGGAGCCGAATACAGGGGGTTAATGAAAAACTGTTTTTT. Its translation is CAWSRIQGVNEKLFF.

The chain couples TRBV11-3 to TRBJ2-1; possible D gene TRBD2, 6 bases. Trimming shortened V by 1 base and J by 7 bases, and 14 bases separated the two germline ends. This CDR3 is built from 15 residues. The germline gives CDR1 SGHNT, CDR2 YENEEA. The CDR3 DNA reads as TGTGCCAGCAGCTTAGGGACGGGAGCCGTTAATGAGCAGTTCTTC. Protein product: CASSLGTGAVNEQFF.

The rearrangement joins TRBV6-5 to TRBJ1-2; 7 bases are shared with TRBD1. The length of the CDR3 is 13 residues. J lost 0 bases, V lost 10 bases, and 5 bases had no gene match. From germline, CDR1 is MNHEY and CDR2 SVGAGI. This CDR3 reads CATKGQTNYGYTF. For the CDR3, the DNA is TGTGCCACCAAGGGACAGACTAACTATGGCTACACCTTC.

The chain carries TRBV11-2 and TRBJ1-2; 12 bases line up with TRBD1. The CDR3 sequence is 17 residues long. Germline V CDR1 and CDR2: SGHAT, FQNNGV. V lost 4 bases to trimming and J lost 2 bases; unmatched junction nucleotides: 8. The CDR3 is CASSSGTGGTINYGYTF. The DNA of the CDR3 is TGTGCCAGCAGCTCCGGGACAGGGGGCACTATCAACTATGGCTACACCTTC.

The rearrangement links TRBV19 to TRBJ1-5; D may be TRBD1 (5 bases). The CDR3 is 14 amino acids. V shed 6 bases and J shed 0 bases, with 9 bases lying between them. CDR1 and CDR2 (germline): LNHDA, SQIVND (reference sequence). The chain's CDR3 is CASSDSYSNQPQHF. As DNA, the CDR3 is TGTGCCAGTAGCGACAGCTATAGCAATCAGCCCCAGCATTTT.

This sequence joins TRBV11-2 and TRBJ2-1, with no clear D. Trimming stripped 1 base from V and 6 bases from J, with 16 bases between. The germline gives CDR1 SGHAT, CDR2 FQNNGV. The CDR3 runs to 16 residues. This chain's CDR3 is CASSLVVLARSNEQFF. Here the CDR3 DNA reads TGTGCCAGCAGCTTAGTTGTTTTGGCCCGAAGCAATGAGCAGTTCTTC. The variable domain in full, with the rest retrieved from reference TRBV11-2 and TRBJ2-1, is EAGVAQSPRYKIIEKRQSVAFWCNPISGHATLYWYQQILGQGPKLLIQFQNNGVVDDSQLPKDRFSAERLKGVDSTLKIQPAKLEDSAVYLCASSLVVLARSNEQFFGPGTRLTVL.

This clone was counted a single time. The J gene is TRBJ2-5, the V gene TRBV19, with 8 bases aligning to TRBD1. Per germline, CDR1 LNHDA and CDR2 SQIVND (reference sequence). The junction had 3 bases not matched to a gene; V was cut back by 4 bases and J by 5 bases. CDR3 length: 13 residues. The CDR3 bases are TGTGCCAGTAGTACGACAGGGGCGGAGACCCAGTACTTC. Translation gives CASSTTGAETQYF.

This rearrangement joins TRBV7-9 to TRBJ1-2; 9 nucleotides match TRBD1. Looked up from germline, CDR1 is SEHNR and CDR2 is FQNEAQ (reference sequence). The length of the CDR3 is 14 residues. J gave up 5 bases and V 5 bases, and 6 bases lay outside the gene matches. CDR3 sequence (DNA): TGTGCCAGCAGCAAACAGGGGGCATGGTATGGCTACACCTTC. Amino acids: CASSKQGAWYGYTF.

The chain is built from TRBV27 and TRBJ2-3; TRBD2 agrees at 8 bases. Looked up from germline, CDR1 is MNHEY and CDR2 is SMNVEV (reference sequence). V was clipped by 2 bases and J by 2 bases; unmatched bases: 3. This CDR3 is 15 amino acids long. In nucleotides, the CDR3 is TGTGCCAGCAGTTTACGCGGGAGGATCACAGATACGCAGTATTTT. It codes for CASSLRGRITDTQYF.

This chain uses TRBV4-2 with TRBJ2-2; perhaps TRBD2 as D (5 bases). The V and J ends lost 4 bases and 4 bases respectively, with 16 bases between them. This CDR3 is 16 amino acids long. Germline V lookup: CDR1 LGHNA, CDR2 YNFKEQ. For the CDR3, the DNA is TGTGCCAGCAGCCGAAAGATGGCAGGAGGCACCGGGGAGCTGTTTTTT. It specifies CASSRKMAGGTGELFF.

The chain is built from TRBV2 and TRBJ1-5; the D gene is possibly TRBD1 (6 bases). Trimming removed 6 bases from V and 3 bases from J, with 12 bases in between. From germline, CDR1 is SNHLY and CDR2 FYNNEI. The CDR3 sequence is 14 residues long. CDR3 sequence: CASSGGDTNQPQHF. In DNA, the CDR3 is TGTGCCAGCAGCGGGGGGGACACCAATCAGCCCCAGCATTTT.

V and J are TRBV4-1 and TRBJ1-1; TRBD1 aligns across 9 bases. CDR1 is MGHRA and CDR2 is YSYEKL in the germline V gene. The CDR3 covers 15 residues. Trimming cost V 6 bases and J 2 bases; bases outside gene matches: 7. The CDR3 nucleotides are TGCGCCAGCAGGCATGGGACAGGGCATAACACTGAAGCTTTCTTT. Protein sequence: CASRHGTGHNTEAFF.

CDR3 bases: TGTGCCTGGAACAAAGGGGGGGACAATGAGCAGTTCTTC. Its translation: CAWNKGGDNEQFF. This rearrangement joins TRBV30 to TRBJ2-1; D is perhaps TRBD2 (7 bases). Trimming removed 4 bases at V and 5 bases at J, with 12 bases between. The germline gives CDR1 GTSNPN, CDR2 SVGIG (reference sequence). This CDR3 comprises 13 residues. Together with reference TRBV30 and TRBJ2-1, the CDR3 gives the full variable domain: SQTIHQWPATLVQPVGSPLSLECTVEGTSNPNLYWYRQAAGRGLQLLFYSVGIGQISSEVPQNLSASRPQDRQFILSSKKLLLSDSGFYLCAWNKGGDNEQFFGPGTRLTVL.

The rearrangement uses TRBV11-2 and TRBJ2-7; possible D gene TRBD2, 6 bases. The CDR3 length is 14 residues. The V gene's germline CDR1 is SGHAT and CDR2 FQNNGV. Trimming pared 5 bases from V and 4 bases from J, leaving 15 bases between. The CDR3 region has the DNA TGTGCCAGCAGCGGAGCGGGCCCCTTATACGAGCAGTACTTC. This gives the protein CASSGAGPLYEQYF.

This clone has a handful of counts. The CDR3 protein is CASSLLSLSYNEQFF. The CDR3 nucleotides are TGCGCCAGCAGCTTGCTATCTCTCTCCTACAATGAGCAGTTCTTC. J is TRBJ2-1 and V is TRBV5-1; D is unresolved. The CDR3 runs 15 residues. V shed 1 base and J shed 0 bases, with 8 bases lying between them. Looked up from germline, CDR1 is SGHRS and CDR2 is YFSETQ.